Sequencing of this TCR beta chain was carried out in a study of cytomegalovirus exposure and HLA in healthy donors. The donors comprised healthy bone marrow donors. As regards this clone: As yet, its antigen is unknown.

This CDR3 has 16 amino acids. After removal of 0 bases from V and 6 bases from J, the junction contained 10 bases not matched to a gene. Per germline, CDR1 SGHNT and CDR2 YENEEA. A multiplex PCR was run with 60 Vbeta primers and 13 Jbeta primers. The protocol was immunoSEQ multiplex PCR, while the TCRdb copy is restricted to in-frame clones and leaves out a portion. This sample yields 120,000 or so clones, of which 75% to 90% are seen a single time; 2.5% to 3% belongs to the top ten. Study-wide results and caveats: Most of the CMV-associated TCR beta chains (in a later analysis) appeared to be HLA-restricted. Relative to the roughly 700-donor mean, N-insertions were reportedly fewer in an Asian-associated ancestry cluster in a later analysis.

The origin of this receptor is a man aged 30 to 39 in good health and CMV-seronegative. The chain employs TRBV11-3 and TRBJ1-1, with 7 bases aligning to TRBD1. The sequencing input was PBMCs. The CDR3 coding sequence is TGTGCCAGCAGCTTAGATGGGACAGAGTCAGGCGCTGAAGCTTTCTTT. Its translation: CASSLDGTESGAEAFF.